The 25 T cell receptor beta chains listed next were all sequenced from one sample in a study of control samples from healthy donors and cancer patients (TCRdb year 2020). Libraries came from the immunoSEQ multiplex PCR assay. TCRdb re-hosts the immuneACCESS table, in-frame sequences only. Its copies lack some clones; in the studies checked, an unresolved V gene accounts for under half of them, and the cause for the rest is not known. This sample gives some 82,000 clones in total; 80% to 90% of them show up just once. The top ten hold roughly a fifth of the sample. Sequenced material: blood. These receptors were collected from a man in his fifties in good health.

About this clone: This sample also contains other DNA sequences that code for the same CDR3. The CDR3 here is CASSVDTGGNTIYF. DNA of the CDR3: TGTGCCAGCAGCGTAGATACAGGGGGAAACACCATATATTTT. The chain links TRBV9 to TRBJ1-3; TRBD1 might be the D (6 bases). CDR3 length: 14 amino acids. The germline V gene encodes CDR1 SGDLS and CDR2 YYNGEE. Trimming left V 0 bases short and J 4 bases short, with 8 bases between. The full variable domain, in which reference TRBV9 and TRBJ1-3 provide the parts outside the CDR3, is DSGVTQTPKHLITATGQRVTLRCSPRSGDLSVYWYQQSLDQGLQFLIQYYNGEERAKGNILERFSAQQFPDLHSELNLSSLELGDSALYFCASSVDTGGNTIYFGEGSWLTVV.

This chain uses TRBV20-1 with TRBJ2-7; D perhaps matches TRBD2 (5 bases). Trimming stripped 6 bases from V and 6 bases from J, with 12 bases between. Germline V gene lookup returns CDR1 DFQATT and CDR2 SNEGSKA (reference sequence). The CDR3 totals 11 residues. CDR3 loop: CSAARAGEQYF. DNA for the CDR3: TGCAGTGCCGCTCGGGCGGGCGAGCAGTACTTC.

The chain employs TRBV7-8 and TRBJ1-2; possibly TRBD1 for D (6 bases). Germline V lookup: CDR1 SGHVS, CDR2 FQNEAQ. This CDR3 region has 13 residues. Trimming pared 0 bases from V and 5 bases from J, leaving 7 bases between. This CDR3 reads CASSLAGGYGYTF. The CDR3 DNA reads TGTGCCAGCAGCTTAGCAGGGGGGTATGGCTACACCTTC.

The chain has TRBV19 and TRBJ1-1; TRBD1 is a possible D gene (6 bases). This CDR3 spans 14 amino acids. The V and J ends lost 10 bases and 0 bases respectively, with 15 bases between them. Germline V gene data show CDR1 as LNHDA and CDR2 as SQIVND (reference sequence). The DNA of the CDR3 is TGTGCCACCGCAGAACAGGGACTGAACACTGAAGCTTTCTTT. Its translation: CATAEQGLNTEAFF.

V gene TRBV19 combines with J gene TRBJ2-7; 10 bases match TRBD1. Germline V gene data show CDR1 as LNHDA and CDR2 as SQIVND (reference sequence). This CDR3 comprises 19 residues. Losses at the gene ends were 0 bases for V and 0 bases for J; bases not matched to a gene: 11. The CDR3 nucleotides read TGTGCCAGTAGTATAGATCTGGTTTGGGGACAGGGGCGCTCCTACGAGCAGTACTTC. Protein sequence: CASSIDLVWGQGRSYEQYF.

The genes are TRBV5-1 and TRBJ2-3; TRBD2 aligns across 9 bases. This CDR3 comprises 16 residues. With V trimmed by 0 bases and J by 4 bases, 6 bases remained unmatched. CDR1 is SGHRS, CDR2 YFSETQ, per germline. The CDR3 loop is CASSLDGSGSPDTQYF. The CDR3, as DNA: TGCGCCAGCAGCTTGGATGGTAGCGGGAGCCCAGATACGCAGTATTTT.

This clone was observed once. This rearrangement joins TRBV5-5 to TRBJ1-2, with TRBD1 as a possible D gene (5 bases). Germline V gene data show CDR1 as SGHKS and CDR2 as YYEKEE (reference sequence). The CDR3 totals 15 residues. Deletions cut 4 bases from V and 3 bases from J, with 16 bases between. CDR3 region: CASSPDGRAYYGYTF. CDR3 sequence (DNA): TGTGCCAGCAGCCCTGACGGCAGGGCCTACTATGGCTACACCTTC.

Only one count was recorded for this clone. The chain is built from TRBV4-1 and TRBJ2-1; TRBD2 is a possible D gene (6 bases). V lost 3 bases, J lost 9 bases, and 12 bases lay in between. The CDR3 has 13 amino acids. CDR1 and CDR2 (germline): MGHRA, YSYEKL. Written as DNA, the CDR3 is TGCGCCAGCAGCCACCGAACTAGCCCTGAGCAGTTCTTC. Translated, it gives CASSHRTSPEQFF.

Here the CDR3 reads CASSRVLQRGYTF. CDR3 bases: TGTGCCAGCAGTCGAGTCTTGCAAAGGGGCTACACCTTC. The chain couples TRBV12-3 or TRBV12-4 to TRBJ1-2, with unresolved D. The CDR3 extends over 13 amino acids. Trimming took 5 bases from V and 8 from J, leaving 15 bases between them.

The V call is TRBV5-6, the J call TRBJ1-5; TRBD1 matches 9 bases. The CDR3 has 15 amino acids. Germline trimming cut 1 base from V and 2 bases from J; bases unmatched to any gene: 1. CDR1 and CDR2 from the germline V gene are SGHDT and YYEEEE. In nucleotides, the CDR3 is TGTGCCAGCAGCTTGAGACAGGGGGGCAATCAGCCCCAGCATTTT. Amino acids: CASSLRQGGNQPQHF.

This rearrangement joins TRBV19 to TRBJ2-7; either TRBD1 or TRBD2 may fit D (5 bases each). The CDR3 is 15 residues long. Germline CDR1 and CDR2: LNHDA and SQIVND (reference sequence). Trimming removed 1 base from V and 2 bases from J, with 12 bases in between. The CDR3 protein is CASSIGGEGTYEQYF. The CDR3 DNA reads TGTGCCAGTAGTATAGGGGGAGAGGGGACCTACGAGCAGTACTTC.

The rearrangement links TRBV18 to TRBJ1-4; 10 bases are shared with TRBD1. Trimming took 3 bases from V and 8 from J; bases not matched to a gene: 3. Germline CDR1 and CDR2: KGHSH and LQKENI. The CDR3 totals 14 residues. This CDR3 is CASSPGTGVEKLFF. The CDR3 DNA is TGTGCCAGCTCACCCGGGACAGGGGTCGAAAAACTGTTTTTT. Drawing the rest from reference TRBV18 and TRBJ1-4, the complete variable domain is NAGVMQNPRHLVRRRGQEARLRCSPMKGHSHVYWYRQLPEEGLKFMVYLQKENIIDESGMPKERFSAEFPKEGPSILRIQQVVRGDSAAYFCASSPGTGVEKLFFGSGTQLSVL.

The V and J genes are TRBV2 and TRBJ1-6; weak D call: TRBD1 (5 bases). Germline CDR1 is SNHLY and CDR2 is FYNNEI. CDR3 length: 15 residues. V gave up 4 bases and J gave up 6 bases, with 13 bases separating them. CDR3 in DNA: TGTGCCAGCAGTGCTCGGTGGGACCCTAATTCACCCCTCCACTTT. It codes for CASSARWDPNSPLHF.

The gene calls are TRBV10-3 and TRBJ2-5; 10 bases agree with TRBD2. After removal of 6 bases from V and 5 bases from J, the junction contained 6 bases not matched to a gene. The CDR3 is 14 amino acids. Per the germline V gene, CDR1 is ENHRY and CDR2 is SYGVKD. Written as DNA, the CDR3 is TGTGCCATCAGCGCTAGCGGGAGTTCGGAGACCCAGTACTTC. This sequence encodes CAISASGSSETQYF.

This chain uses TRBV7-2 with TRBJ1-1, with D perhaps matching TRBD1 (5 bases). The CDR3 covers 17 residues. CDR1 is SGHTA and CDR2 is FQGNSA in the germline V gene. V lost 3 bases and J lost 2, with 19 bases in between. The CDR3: CASSLQGNGDVNTEAFF. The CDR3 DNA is TGTGCCAGCAGCTTGCAGGGAAATGGCGACGTAAACACTGAAGCTTTCTTT. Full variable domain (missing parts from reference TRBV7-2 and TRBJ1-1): GAGVSQSPSNKVTEKGKDVELRCDPISGHTALYWYRQSLGQGLEFLIYFQGNSAPDKSGLPSDRFSAERTGGSVSTLTIQRTQQEDSAVYLCASSLQGNGDVNTEAFFGQGTRLTVV.

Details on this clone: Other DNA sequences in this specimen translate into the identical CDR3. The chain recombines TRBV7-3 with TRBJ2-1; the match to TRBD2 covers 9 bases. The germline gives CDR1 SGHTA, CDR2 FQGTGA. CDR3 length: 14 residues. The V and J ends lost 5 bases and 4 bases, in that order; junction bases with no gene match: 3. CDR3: CASSPGLAYNEQFF. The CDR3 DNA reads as TGTGCCAGCAGCCCGGGACTAGCTTACAATGAGCAGTTCTTC.

The CDR3 DNA follows: TGTGCCAGCAGAGGGCTGGCCTACGAGCAGTACTTC. This encodes CASRGLAYEQYF. J is TRBJ2-7 and V is TRBV3-1 (or the pseudogene TRBV3-2); D unresolved. The germline CDR1 and CDR2 sequences are LGHDT and YNNKEL (reference sequence). V lost 6 bases to trimming and J lost 2 bases, with 8 bases between them. The CDR3 has 12 residues.

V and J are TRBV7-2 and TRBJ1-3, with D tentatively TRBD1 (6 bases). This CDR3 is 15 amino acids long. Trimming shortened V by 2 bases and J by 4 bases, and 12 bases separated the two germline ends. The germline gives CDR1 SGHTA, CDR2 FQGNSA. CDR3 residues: CASSLSGHSGNTIYF. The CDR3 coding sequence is TGTGCCAGCAGCTTATCGGGACACTCAGGAAACACCATATATTTT.

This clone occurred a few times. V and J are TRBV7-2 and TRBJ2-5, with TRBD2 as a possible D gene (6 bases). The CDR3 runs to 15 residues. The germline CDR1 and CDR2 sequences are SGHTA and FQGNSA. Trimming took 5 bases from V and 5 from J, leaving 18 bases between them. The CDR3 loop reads CASSSRLGTEETQYF. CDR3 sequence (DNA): TGTGCCAGCAGCAGCCGCCTAGGGACTGAGGAGACCCAGTACTTC.

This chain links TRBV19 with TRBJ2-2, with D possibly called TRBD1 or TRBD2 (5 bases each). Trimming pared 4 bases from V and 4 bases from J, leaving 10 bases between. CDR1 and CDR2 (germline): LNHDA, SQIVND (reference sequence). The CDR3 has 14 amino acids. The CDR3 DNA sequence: TGTGCCAGTAGTAGGTGGGGGTCCACCGGGGAGCTGTTTTTT. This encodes CASSRWGSTGELFF.

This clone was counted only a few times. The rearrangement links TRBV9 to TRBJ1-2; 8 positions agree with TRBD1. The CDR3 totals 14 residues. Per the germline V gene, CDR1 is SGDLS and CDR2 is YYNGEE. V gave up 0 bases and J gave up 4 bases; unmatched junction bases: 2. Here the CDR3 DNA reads TGTGCCAGCAGCGTAGATGACAGGGGCTATGGCTACACCTTC. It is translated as CASSVDDRGYGYTF.

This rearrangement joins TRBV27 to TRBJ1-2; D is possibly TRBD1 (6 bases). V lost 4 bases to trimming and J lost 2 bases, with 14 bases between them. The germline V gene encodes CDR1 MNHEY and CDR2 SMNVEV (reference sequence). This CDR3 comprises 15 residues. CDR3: CASSWDIMGNYGYTF. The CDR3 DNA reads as TGTGCCAGCAGTTGGGACATCATGGGGAACTATGGCTACACCTTC.

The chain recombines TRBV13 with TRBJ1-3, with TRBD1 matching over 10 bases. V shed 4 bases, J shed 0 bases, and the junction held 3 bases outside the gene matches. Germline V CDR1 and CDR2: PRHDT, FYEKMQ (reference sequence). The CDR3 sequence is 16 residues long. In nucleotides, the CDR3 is TGTGCCAGCAGCTCAGGGACAGGGGTCTCTGGAAACACCATATATTTT. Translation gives CASSSGTGVSGNTIYF.

The CDR3 reads CASSAGFSGNTIYF. Here the CDR3 DNA reads TGTGCCAGCAGCGCAGGGTTCTCTGGAAACACCATATATTTT. The V and J genes are TRBV6-2 or TRBV6-3 and TRBJ1-3; possibly TRBD1 for D (5 bases). Germline CDR1 and CDR2: MNHEY and SVGEGT. V was clipped by 6 bases and J by 0 bases, with 9 bases between them. The CDR3 is made up of 14 amino acids.

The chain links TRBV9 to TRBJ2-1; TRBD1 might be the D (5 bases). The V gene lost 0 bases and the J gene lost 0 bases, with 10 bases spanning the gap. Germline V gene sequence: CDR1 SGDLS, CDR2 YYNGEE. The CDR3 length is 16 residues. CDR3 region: CASSVVGASSYNEQFF. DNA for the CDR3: TGTGCCAGCAGCGTAGTAGGGGCGAGCTCCTACAATGAGCAGTTCTTC.